The 2 T cell receptor beta chains below all came from one sample that was sequenced in a study of T-cell reconstitution after alpha-beta-depleted transplantation in children. The TCRbeta library incorporated unique molecular identifiers. MiXCR was run by TCRdb on the PCR reads, yielding one entry per CDR3 protein. The sample holds 600,000 to 700,000 distinct CDR3 sequences, approximately 17% seen once. This sample comprised PBMCs from the stem cell graft donor, obtained from the stem cell graft. The receptors shown here come from a human donor who donated a stem cell graft to a child with acute myeloid leukemia.

This clonotype was recorded at least ten times. The V call is TRBV29-1, the J call TRBJ1-3; 7 positions agree with TRBD1. Germline V gene data show CDR1 as SQVTM and CDR2 as ANQGSEA. This CDR3 has 11 amino acids. J was trimmed by 4 bases and V by 7 bases; bases with no gene match: 1. In DNA form, the CDR3 reads TGCAGCGGGGGACAGGGAAACACCATATATTTT. Translating it yields CSGGQGNTIYF.

The gene calls are TRBV5-6 and TRBJ2-1; a weak D match, TRBD2 (5 bases). V was trimmed by 1 base and J by 4 bases, leaving 12 bases between them. This CDR3 has 15 residues. Per germline, CDR1 SGHDT and CDR2 YYEEEE. Here the CDR3 DNA reads TGTGCCAGCAGCTTGAGGTTTAGCGTATACAATGAGCAGTTCTTC. Translating gives CASSLRFSVYNEQFF.